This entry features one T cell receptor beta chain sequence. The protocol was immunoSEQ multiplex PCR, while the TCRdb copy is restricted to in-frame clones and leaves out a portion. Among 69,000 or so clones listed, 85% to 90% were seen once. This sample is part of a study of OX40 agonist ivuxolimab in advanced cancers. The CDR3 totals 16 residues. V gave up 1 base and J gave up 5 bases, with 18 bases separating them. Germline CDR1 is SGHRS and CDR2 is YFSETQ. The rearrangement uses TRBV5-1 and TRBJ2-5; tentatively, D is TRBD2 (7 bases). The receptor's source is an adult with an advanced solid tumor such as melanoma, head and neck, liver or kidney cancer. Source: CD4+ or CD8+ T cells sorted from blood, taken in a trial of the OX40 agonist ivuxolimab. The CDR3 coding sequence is TGCGCCAGCAGCTTGTCGGTGGGGGGGCCGGGGGAGACCCAGTACTTC. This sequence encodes CASSLSVGGPGETQYF.